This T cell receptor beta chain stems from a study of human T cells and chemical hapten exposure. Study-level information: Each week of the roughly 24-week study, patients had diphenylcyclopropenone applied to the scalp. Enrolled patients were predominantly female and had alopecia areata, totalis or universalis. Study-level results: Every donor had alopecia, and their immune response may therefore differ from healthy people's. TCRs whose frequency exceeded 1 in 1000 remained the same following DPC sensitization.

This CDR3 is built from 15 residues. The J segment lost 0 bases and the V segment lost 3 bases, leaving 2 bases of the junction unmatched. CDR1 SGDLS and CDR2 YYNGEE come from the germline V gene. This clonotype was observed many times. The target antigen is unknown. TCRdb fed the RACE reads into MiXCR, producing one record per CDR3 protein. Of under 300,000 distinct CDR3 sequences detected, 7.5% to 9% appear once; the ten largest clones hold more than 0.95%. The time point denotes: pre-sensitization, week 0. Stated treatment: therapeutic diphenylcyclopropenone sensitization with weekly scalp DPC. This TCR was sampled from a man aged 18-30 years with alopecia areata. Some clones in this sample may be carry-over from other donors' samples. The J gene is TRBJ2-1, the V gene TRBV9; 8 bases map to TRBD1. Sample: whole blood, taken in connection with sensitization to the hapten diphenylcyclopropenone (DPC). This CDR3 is CASSAGGISYNEQFF. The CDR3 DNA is TGTGCCAGCAGCGCAGGGGGCATCTCCTACAATGAGCAGTTCTTC.